The 19 T cell receptor beta chains reported below all come from one sample, sequenced in a study of blood T cell repertoires in COVID-19. Generated by immunoSEQ multiplex PCR, the TCRdb table keeps only in-frame clones and is missing some. Of some 300,000 clones listed, around 90% were seen once; the top ten hold around 0.93%. Source material: peripheral blood. Receptor source: a woman aged 40-49 years with COVID-19, enrolled during active disease.

The sample holds one count of this clone. This chain joins TRBV28 and TRBJ2-1; 8 bases map to TRBD2. CDR3 length: 15 amino acids. V was pared by 10 bases and J by 0 bases, with 8 bases of the junction left unmatched. Per the germline V gene, CDR1 is MDHEN and CDR2 is SYDVKM. The CDR3: CATLSGGSSYNEQFF. The CDR3 coding sequence is TGTGCCACCCTCTCGGGGGGGAGCTCCTACAATGAGCAGTTCTTC.

The chain uses TRBV5-6 and TRBJ2-7; TRBD1 might be the D (6 bases). Germline V CDR1 and CDR2: SGHDT, YYEEEE. CDR3 size: 13 residues. Trimming cost V 0 bases and J 6 bases, with 10 bases left between them. This chain's CDR3 is CASSLAAGVEQYF. The CDR3, as DNA: TGTGCCAGCAGCTTGGCGGCAGGGGTCGAGCAGTACTTC.

The chain links TRBV19 to TRBJ2-2, with a tentative D call TRBD1 (5 bases). Germline lookup yields CDR1 LNHDA and CDR2 SQIVND (reference sequence). V lost 7 bases and J lost 3, with 21 bases in between. The CDR3 covers 17 residues. CDR3 region: CASKVSRVSDYTGELFF. The CDR3 DNA reads as TGTGCCAGTAAGGTGAGCAGGGTCTCCGATTACACCGGGGAGCTGTTTTTT. Together with reference TRBV19 and TRBJ2-2, the CDR3 gives the full variable domain: DGGITQSPKYLFRKEGQNVTLSCEQNLNHDAMYWYRQDPGQGLRLIYYSQIVNDFQKGDIAEGYSVSREKKESFPLTVTSAQKNPTAFYLCASKVSRVSDYTGELFFGEGSRLTVL.

The V and J genes are TRBV7-8 and TRBJ2-7; the match to TRBD1 covers 11 bases. Germline V gene sequence: CDR1 SGHVS, CDR2 FQNEAQ. The length of the CDR3 is 18 residues. The V gene end was trimmed by 5 bases and the J gene end by 4 bases; junction bases not matched to a gene: 16. The CDR3 DNA reads as TGTGCCAGCAGCCTTAGATCGGGCCGGGACAGGGGGTCTTACGAGCAGTACTTC. Amino acids: CASSLRSGRDRGSYEQYF. The full variable domain, its missing parts supplied by reference TRBV7-8 and TRBJ2-7, is GAGVSQSPRYKVAKRGQDVALRCDPISGHVSLFWYQQALGQGPEFLTYFQNEAQLDKSGLPSDRFFAERPEGSVSTLKIQRTQQEDSAVYLCASSLRSGRDRGSYEQYFGPGTRLTVT.

The gene calls are TRBV4-3 and TRBJ2-1, with a weak D call TRBD2 (6 bases). Trimming removed 4 bases from V and 9 bases from J, with 19 bases in between. Germline loops: CDR1 LGHNA, CDR2 YSLEER. CDR3 length: 15 residues. CDR3 loop: CASSPRDSFWGEQFF. CDR3 nucleotide sequence: TGCGCCAGCAGCCCCCGGGACTCTTTCTGGGGTGAGCAGTTCTTC.

The chain is built from TRBV7-2 and TRBJ1-6; 9 positions agree with TRBD1. Germline V gene lookup returns CDR1 SGHTA and CDR2 FQGNSA. CDR3 length equals 14 residues. V lost 8 bases to trimming and J lost 7 bases; unmatched junction nucleotides: 6. The CDR3 reads CASWDRAGNSPLHF. The CDR3 region has the DNA TGTGCCAGCTGGGACAGGGCGGGAAATTCACCCCTCCACTTT.

The chain is built from TRBV29-1 and TRBJ1-2; 11 bases line up with TRBD1. Unmatched junction bases numbered 7, after V lost 5 bases and J lost 5 bases. The germline V gene encodes CDR1 SQVTM and CDR2 ANQGSEA. CDR3 length equals 14 residues. CDR3 nucleotide sequence: TGCAGCGTTCCTGGACAGGGGGCGCGGTATGGCTACACCTTC. This codes for CSVPGQGARYGYTF.

This clone was detected once. This chain connects TRBV14 to TRBJ1-2, with D possibly being TRBD1 (5 bases). V gave up 1 base and J gave up 2 bases, with 5 bases separating them. CDR1 and CDR2 from the germline V gene are SGHDN and FVKESK. The CDR3 length is 13 residues. CDR3 nucleotides: TGTGCCAGCAGCCAAGCAGGGAACTATGGCTACACCTTC. It is translated as CASSQAGNYGYTF.

In this sample, this clone turned up a few times. The rearrangement joins TRBV7-2 to TRBJ1-5; no firm D call. Trimming removed 1 base from V and 2 bases from J, with 9 bases in between. The CDR3 length is 15 residues. Germline lookup yields CDR1 SGHTA and CDR2 FQGNSA. Here the CDR3 DNA reads TGTGCCAGCAGCTTAGGAGACACGGGCAATCAGCCCCAGCATTTT. Translating gives CASSLGDTGNQPQHF.

The CDR3 protein is CASSRTSGGGEQYF. Written as DNA, the CDR3 is TGTGCCAGCAGCCGGACTAGCGGGGGAGGCGAGCAGTACTTC. The rearrangement joins TRBV7-9 to TRBJ2-7, with 13 bases aligning to TRBD2. CDR3 length equals 14 residues. After removal of 5 bases from V and 6 bases from J, the junction contained 4 bases not matched to a gene. Germline V gene data show CDR1 as SEHNR and CDR2 as FQNEAQ (reference sequence).

The CDR3 reads CASSHRELGTQYF. DNA of the CDR3: TGTGCCAGCAGCCACCGGGAGCTCGGGACCCAGTACTTC. The chain links TRBV14 to TRBJ2-5, with a weak D call TRBD2 (6 bases). The germline gives CDR1 SGHDN, CDR2 FVKESK. The V end lost 3 bases, the J end lost 7 bases, and 12 bases lay between the germline ends. The CDR3 has 13 amino acids.

This chain joins TRBV7-2 and TRBJ2-1, with D tentatively TRBD2 (5 bases). Trimming pared 5 bases from V and 10 bases from J, leaving 9 bases between. The CDR3 extends over 11 amino acids. Germline loops: CDR1 SGHTA, CDR2 FQGNSA. The CDR3 DNA is TGTGCCAGCAGCCCCCGGAGGGAGCAGTTCTTC. Translation: CASSPRREQFF.

The chain recombines TRBV2 with TRBJ1-5; 7 nucleotides match TRBD1. Germline trimming cut 6 bases from V and 2 bases from J; bases unmatched to any gene: 4. The CDR3 is 14 residues long. CDR1 and CDR2 (germline): SNHLY, FYNNEI. The CDR3 spells CASSETGRNQPQHF. CDR3 nucleotides: TGTGCCAGCAGCGAGACAGGGCGCAATCAGCCCCAGCATTTT.

The chain has TRBV7-3 and TRBJ2-1; TRBD1 might be the D (5 bases). The CDR3 spans 13 residues. Trimming removed 5 bases at V and 7 bases at J, with 12 bases between. CDR1 and CDR2 (germline): SGHTA, FQGTGA. CDR3 in amino acids: CASSPTVKNEQFF. CDR3 bases: TGTGCCAGCAGCCCGACAGTGAAAAATGAGCAGTTCTTC.

The chain uses TRBV5-1 and TRBJ1-2, with 9 bases fitting TRBD1. V lost 1 base to trimming and J lost 4 bases; unmatched junction nucleotides: 8. The germline V gene has CDR1 SGHRS and CDR2 YFSETQ. The CDR3 covers 16 residues. As DNA, the CDR3 is TGCGCCAGCAGCTTGAGGACCGGGACAGGGTTCTATGGCTACACCTTC. This encodes CASSLRTGTGFYGYTF.

CDR3 in amino acids: CASAGGSGISPLHF. The CDR3 DNA sequence: TGTGCCAGCGCAGGGGGGTCAGGGATTTCACCCCTCCACTTT. The chain combines TRBV18 with TRBJ1-6; 7 nucleotides match TRBD1. V dropped 8 bases and J dropped 9; count of bases not matched to a gene: 10. The CDR3 length is 14 residues. In germline, CDR1 is KGHSH, CDR2 LQKENI. Drawing the rest from reference TRBV18 and TRBJ1-6, the complete variable domain is NAGVMQNPRHLVRRRGQEARLRCSPMKGHSHVYWYRQLPEEGLKFMVYLQKENIIDESGMPKERFSAEFPKEGPSILRIQQVVRGDSAAYFCASAGGSGISPLHFGNGTRLTVT.

The chain has TRBV7-8 and TRBJ2-6; D remains unclear. The CDR3 has 15 residues. V was pared by 1 base and J by 2 bases, with 6 bases between. Germline V gives CDR1 SGHVS, CDR2 FQNEAQ. The CDR3 DNA reads TGTGCCAGCAGCTTAGGCACGGCTGGGGCCAACGTCCTGACTTTC. This sequence encodes CASSLGTAGANVLTF.

The V call is TRBV20-1, the J call TRBJ1-4; no firm D call. The CDR3 is 12 residues long. Germline CDR1 DFQATT, CDR2 SNEGSKA (reference sequence). The germline V and J ends were trimmed by 3 bases and 3 bases, with 5 bases remaining between them. The CDR3 region has the DNA TGCAGTGCTAGTCTTCCTAATGAAAAACTGTTTTTT. It yields the protein CSASLPNEKLFF.

V and J are TRBV6-5 and TRBJ2-7; the match to TRBD1 covers 7 bases. Germline CDR1 is MNHEY and CDR2 is SVGAGI. Trimming removed 6 bases from V and 3 bases from J; junction bases left unmatched: 5. This CDR3 comprises 13 residues. The CDR3 here is CASRRQGNYEQYF. CDR3 DNA sequence: TGTGCCAGCAGGCGACAGGGAAACTACGAGCAGTACTTC.